The 9 T cell receptor beta chains presented below share a single source sample, sequenced in a study of cytomegalovirus exposure and HLA in healthy donors. 13 Jbeta primers and 60 Vbeta primers were used for the PCR. Here immunoSEQ multiplex PCR was the method, and the copy in TCRdb shows in-frame clones only, minus some. The sample shows 200,000 or so clones, 75% to 80% of them seen only once. The material sequenced was PBMCs. The receptors here all came from a woman between 25 and 40 years old in good health and CMV-seropositive.

Written as DNA, the CDR3 is TGTGCCAGCAGCACGGCACCAGGGGCGTACAATGAGCAGTTCTTC. Amino acids: CASSTAPGAYNEQFF. J is TRBJ2-1 and V is TRBV11-2, with D possibly being TRBD1 (6 bases). The CDR3 runs 15 residues. Trimming pared 5 bases from V and 4 bases from J, leaving 15 bases between. In germline, CDR1 is SGHAT, CDR2 FQNNGV.

The chain carries TRBV13 and TRBJ2-3; 7 nucleotides match TRBD1. The germline gives CDR1 PRHDT, CDR2 FYEKMQ (reference sequence). Trimming removed 4 bases from V and 2 bases from J; junction bases left unmatched: 3. This CDR3 comprises 14 residues. The CDR3 is CASSSGTDTDTQYF. CDR3 in DNA: TGTGCCAGCAGCTCCGGGACAGACACAGATACGCAGTATTTT.

J is TRBJ2-3 and V is TRBV10-3; D gene ambiguous. The V and J ends lost 5 bases and 1 base respectively, with 16 bases between them. The V gene's germline CDR1 is ENHRY and CDR2 SYGVKD. The CDR3 covers 16 residues. CDR3 coding DNA: TGTGCCATCAGTTCGTCTCATCTTTCGGGCACAGATACGCAGTATTTT. This codes for CAISSSHLSGTDTQYF.

The chain joins TRBV18 to TRBJ1-5, with D possibly matching TRBD1 (5 bases). The CDR3 covers 14 residues. The germline V gene has CDR1 KGHSH and CDR2 LQKENI. The V gene lost 8 bases and the J gene lost 5 bases, with 16 bases spanning the gap. CDR3 in amino acids: CASTTGGTDQPQHF. In DNA form, the CDR3 reads TGTGCCAGCACAACGGGAGGGACTGATCAGCCCCAGCATTTT.

This clone was recorded once. The rearrangement uses TRBV4-2 and TRBJ1-1, with TRBD1 matching over 7 bases. The germline gives CDR1 LGHNA, CDR2 YNFKEQ. This CDR3 is 15 amino acids long. V was pared by 0 bases and J by 4 bases, with 5 bases of the junction left unmatched. The CDR3 region has the DNA TGTGCCAGCAGCCAAGATACAGGGGAGGCCACTGAAGCTTTCTTT. Its protein is CASSQDTGEATEAFF.

CDR3 nucleotide sequence: TGCAGCGTTGAACAGGGACGGGGGGGCATTCAGTACTTC. Protein sequence: CSVEQGRGGIQYF. This chain joins TRBV29-1 and TRBJ2-4, with TRBD2 identical over 8 bases. The CDR3 consists of 13 residues. V shed 2 bases and J 9 bases; nucleotides not matched to a gene: 6. CDR1 SQVTM and CDR2 ANQGSEA come from the germline V gene.

J is TRBJ2-5 and V is TRBV5-6; perhaps TRBD2 as D (6 bases). Germline V gene lookup returns CDR1 SGHDT and CDR2 YYEEEE. This CDR3 is 14 amino acids long. V was pared by 2 bases and J by 5 bases, with 13 bases between. This CDR3 is CASSFREPRETQYF. The CDR3 nucleotides read TGTGCCAGCAGCTTCCGGGAGCCCAGGGAGACCCAGTACTTC.

This clone appeared a few times. The chain couples TRBV2 to TRBJ1-3; tentative D call: TRBD1 (5 bases). The CDR3 has 16 residues. V shed 4 bases and J shed 0 bases, with 13 bases lying between them. The germline gives CDR1 SNHLY, CDR2 FYNNEI. The CDR3 reads CASSGWGSDSGNTIYF. The DNA of the CDR3 is TGTGCCAGCAGTGGTTGGGGCAGCGACTCTGGAAACACCATATATTTT.

This clone was recorded only once. The V gene is TRBV2, the J gene TRBJ2-7; D uncertain. CDR3 size: 12 residues. Trimming shortened V by 7 bases and J by 0 bases, and 7 bases separated the two germline ends. Germline CDR1 and CDR2: SNHLY and FYNNEI. The CDR3 loop reads CASTLSSYEQYF. DNA of the CDR3: TGTGCCAGCACCCTGAGCTCCTACGAGCAGTACTTC. Together with reference TRBV2 and TRBJ2-7, the CDR3 gives the full variable domain: EPEVTQTPSHQVTQMGQEVILRCVPISNHLYFYWYRQILGQKVEFLVSFYNNEISEKSEIFDDQFSVERPDGSNFTLKIRSTKLEDSAMYFCASTLSSYEQYFGPGTRLTVT.